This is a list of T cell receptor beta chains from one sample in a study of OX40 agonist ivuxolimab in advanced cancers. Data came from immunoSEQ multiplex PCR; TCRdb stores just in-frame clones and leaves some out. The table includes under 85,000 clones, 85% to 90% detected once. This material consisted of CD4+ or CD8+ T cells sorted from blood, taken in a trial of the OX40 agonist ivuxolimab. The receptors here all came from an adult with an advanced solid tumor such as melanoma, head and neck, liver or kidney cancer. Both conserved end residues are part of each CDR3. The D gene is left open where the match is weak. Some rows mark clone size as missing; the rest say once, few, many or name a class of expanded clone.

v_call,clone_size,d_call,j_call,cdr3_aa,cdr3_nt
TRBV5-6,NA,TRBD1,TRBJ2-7,CASSLVGQGVKEQYF,TGTGCCAGCAGCTTGGTGGGACAGGGCGTGAAAGAGCAGTACTTC
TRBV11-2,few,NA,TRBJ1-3,CASSLGSRDTHTIYF,TGTGCCAGCAGCTTAGGCTCCCGGGACACGCACACCATATATTTT
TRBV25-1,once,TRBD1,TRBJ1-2,CASSVTSGQGPNGYTF,TGTGCCAGCAGTGTTACGTCCGGACAGGGTCCAAATGGCTACACCTTC
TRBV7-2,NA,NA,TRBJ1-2,CASSSDGKSYYGYTF,TGTGCCAGCAGCTCCGATGGGAAATCTTACTATGGCTACACCTTC
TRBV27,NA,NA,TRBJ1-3,CASSSQGPGNTIYF,TGTGCCAGCAGTTCACAGGGTCCAGGAAACACCATATATTTT
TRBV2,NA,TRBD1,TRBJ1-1,CASSEVQTGINTEAFF,TGTGCCAGCAGTGAAGTCCAGACAGGGATCAACACTGAAGCTTTCTTT
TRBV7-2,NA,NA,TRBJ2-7,CASSLRFGSDAYEQYF,TGTGCCAGCAGCTTAAGGTTTGGTTCAGATGCCTACGAGCAGTACTTC
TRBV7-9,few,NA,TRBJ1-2,CASAPGQRTDGYTF,TGTGCCAGCGCTCCCGGACAGAGGACGGATGGCTACACCTTC
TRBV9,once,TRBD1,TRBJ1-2,CASNLGGDRAQCTF,TGTGCCAGCAACCTTGGGGGGGACAGGGCACAGTGCACCTTC
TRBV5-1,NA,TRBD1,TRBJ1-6,CASSLDRGLDRGNSPLHF,TGCGCCAGCAGCTTGGATCGCGGCCTGGACAGGGGAAATTCACCCCTCCACTTT
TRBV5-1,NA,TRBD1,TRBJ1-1,CASSPDRGLNTEAFF,TGCGCCAGCAGCCCAGACAGGGGACTCAACACTGAAGCTTTCTTT
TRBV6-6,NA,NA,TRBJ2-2,CASSRGRRELFF,TGTGCCAGCAGCCGGGGCCGACGGGAGCTGTTTTTT
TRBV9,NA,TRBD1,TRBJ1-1,CASSGRQGRAFF,TGTGCCAGCAGCGGCCGACAGGGGAGGGCTTTCTTT
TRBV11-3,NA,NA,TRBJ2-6,CASSPGSAYSGANVLTF,TGTGCCAGCAGCCCGGGTTCAGCGTACTCTGGGGCCAACGTCCTGACTTTC
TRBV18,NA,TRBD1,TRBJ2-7,CASSPGSDRASYEQYF,TGTGCCAGCTCACCAGGGTCGGACAGGGCCTCCTACGAGCAGTACTTC
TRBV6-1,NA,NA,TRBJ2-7,CASSVNAYEQYF,TGTGCCAGCAGTGTAAATGCCTACGAGCAGTACTTC
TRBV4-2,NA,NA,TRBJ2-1,CASSHDTWGNEQFF,TGTGCCAGCAGCCACGACACTTGGGGGAATGAGCAGTTCTTC
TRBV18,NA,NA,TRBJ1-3,CASSGGQSNSGNTIYF,TGTGCCAGCTCCGGGGGGCAGAGCAACTCTGGAAACACCATATATTTT
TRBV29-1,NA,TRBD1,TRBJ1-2,CSVGTGYGYTF,TGCAGCGTTGGGACAGGATATGGCTACACCTTC
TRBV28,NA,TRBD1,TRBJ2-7,CAGQGDVGEQYF,TGTGCCGGCCAGGGGGATGTCGGCGAGCAGTACTTC
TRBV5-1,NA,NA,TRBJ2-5,CASSLQTGSEETQYF,TGCGCCAGCAGCCTACAGACAGGTTCAGAAGAGACCCAGTACTTC
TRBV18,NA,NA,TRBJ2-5,CASSRRDKEGETPYF,TGTGCCAGCTCACGACGGGACAAGGAGGGGGAGACCCCTTACTTC
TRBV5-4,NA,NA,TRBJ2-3,CASSLTGYTDTQYF,TGTGCCAGCAGCTTAACAGGGTACACAGATACGCAGTATTTT
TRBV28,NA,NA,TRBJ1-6,CASSLEGGAGNSPLHF,TGTGCCAGCAGCCTTGAGGGGGGGGCTGGAAATTCACCCCTCCACTTT
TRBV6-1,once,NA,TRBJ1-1,CASNRPQNTEAFF,TGTGCCAGCAACCGACCGCAGAACACTGAAGCTTTCTTT
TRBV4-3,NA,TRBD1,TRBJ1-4,CASSQEGETGEEKLFF,TGCGCCAGCAGCCAAGAGGGGGAGACAGGGGAAGAAAAACTGTTTTTT
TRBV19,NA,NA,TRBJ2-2,CASSIDLPGADTGELFF,TGTGCCAGTAGTATAGATCTTCCAGGGGCGGACACCGGGGAGCTGTTTTTT
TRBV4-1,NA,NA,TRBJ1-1,CASSQDTRRVQAFF,TGCGCCAGCAGCCAAGATACAAGGAGAGTGCAAGCTTTCTTT
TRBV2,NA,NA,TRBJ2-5,CASSYSGTDQETQYF,TGTGCCAGCAGTTATAGCGGGACAGACCAAGAGACCCAGTACTTC
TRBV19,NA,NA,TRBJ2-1,CASRSDSYNEQFF,TGTGCCAGTAGGTCGGACAGCTACAATGAGCAGTTCTTC
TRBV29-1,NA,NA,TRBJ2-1,CSVEDPLGSEQFF,TGCAGCGTTGAAGACCCCCTAGGAAGTGAGCAGTTCTTC
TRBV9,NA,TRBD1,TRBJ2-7,CASSPGRQGAVEQYF,TGTGCCAGCAGCCCAGGGAGGCAGGGGGCTGTCGAGCAGTACTTC
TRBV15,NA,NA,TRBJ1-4,CATSRGLPGQGGSF,TGTGCCACCAGCAGAGGACTCCCGGGCCAGGGAGGGAGTTTT
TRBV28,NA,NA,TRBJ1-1,CASSPPGSGNTEAFF,TGTGCCAGCAGTCCCCCTGGGTCAGGGAACACTGAAGCTTTCTTT
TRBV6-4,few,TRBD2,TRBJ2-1,CASSEYSGGNNEQFF,TGTGCCAGCAGTGAATATAGCGGGGGCAACAATGAGCAGTTCTTC
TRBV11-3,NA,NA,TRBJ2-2,CASSQGTGELFF,TGTGCCAGCAGCCAGGGGACCGGGGAGCTGTTTTTT
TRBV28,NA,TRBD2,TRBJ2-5,CASSPTSGHQETQYF,TGTGCCAGCAGTCCGACTAGCGGCCACCAAGAGACCCAGTACTTC
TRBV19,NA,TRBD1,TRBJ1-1,CASSAGTALRNTEAFF,TGTGCCAGTAGTGCGGGGACAGCCCTGAGGAACACTGAAGCTTTCTTT
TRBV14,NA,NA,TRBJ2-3,CASSHGDTQYF,TGTGCCAGCAGCCACGGGGATACGCAGTATTTT
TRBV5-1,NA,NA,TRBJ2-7,CASSSGTGTYEQYF,TGCGCCAGCAGCTCTGGGACGGGAACCTACGAGCAGTACTTC
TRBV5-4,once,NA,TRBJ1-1,CASSYTSMNTEAFF,TGTGCCAGCAGTTACACCTCTATGAACACTGAAGCTTTCTTT
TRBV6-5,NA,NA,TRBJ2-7,CASKSGYEQYF,TGTGCCAGCAAAAGTGGTTACGAGCAGTACTTC
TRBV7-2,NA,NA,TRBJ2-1,CASSFSTRAAGLEQFF,TGTGCCAGCAGCTTCTCGACCAGGGCGGCAGGTCTTGAGCAGTTCTTC
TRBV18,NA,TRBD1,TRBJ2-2,CASSPGTGNTGELFF,TGTGCCAGCTCACCAGGGACAGGCAACACCGGGGAGCTGTTTTTT
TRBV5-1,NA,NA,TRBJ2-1,CASSPTGTASYNEQFF,TGCGCCAGCAGCCCTACCGGGACGGCCTCCTACAATGAGCAGTTCTTC
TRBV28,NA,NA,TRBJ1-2,CASSSAPPASYGYTF,TGTGCCAGCAGCTCCGCGCCTCCTGCCTCCTATGGCTACACCTTC
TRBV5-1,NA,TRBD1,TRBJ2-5,CASSPDRAGETQYF,TGCGCCAGCAGCCCGGACAGGGCGGGCGAGACCCAGTACTTC
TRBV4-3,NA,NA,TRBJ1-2,CASSQDNSYYGYTF,TGCGCCAGCAGCCAAGATAACAGCTACTATGGCTACACCTTC
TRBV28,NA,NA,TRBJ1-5,CASSRGGRQPQHF,TGTGCCAGCAGCCGGGGGGGGCGTCAGCCCCAGCATTTT
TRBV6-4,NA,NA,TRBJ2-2,CASSDPGAGELFF,TGTGCCAGCAGTGACCCGGGGGCCGGGGAGCTGTTTTTT
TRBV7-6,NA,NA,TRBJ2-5,CASIPTRGGETQYF,TGTGCCAGCATCCCCACAAGGGGGGGGGAGACCCAGTACTTC